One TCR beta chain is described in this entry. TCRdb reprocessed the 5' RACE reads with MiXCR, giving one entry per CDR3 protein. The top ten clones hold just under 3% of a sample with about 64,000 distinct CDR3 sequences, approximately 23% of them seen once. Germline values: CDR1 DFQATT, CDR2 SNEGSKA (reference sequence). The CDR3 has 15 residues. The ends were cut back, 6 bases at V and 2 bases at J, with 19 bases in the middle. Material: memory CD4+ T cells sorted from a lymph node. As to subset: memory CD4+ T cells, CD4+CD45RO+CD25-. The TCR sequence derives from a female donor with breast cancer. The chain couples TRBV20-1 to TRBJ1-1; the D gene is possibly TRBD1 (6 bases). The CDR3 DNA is TGCAGTGCCCTGGACAGTCCGGGTCTTAACACTGAAGCTTTCTTT. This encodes CSALDSPGLNTEAFF.